This T cell receptor beta chain was recovered during a study of Ad26.COV2.S vaccination and SARS-CoV-2 variants. For the study at large: Ad26.COV2.S, an intramuscular injection, was given once or twice 56 days apart.

Clones were read by immunoSEQ multiplex PCR, and TCRdb kept only the in-frame ones, dropping some. The sample shows about half a million clones, about 88% of them seen only once. As to treatment: about 20 received Ad26.COV2.S at low or high dose, single or two shots; about 5 received placebo; per-sample allocation not given. The samples date from day 63 after the first vaccine or placebo injection. Participants' vaccine, an Ad26 vector, delivered Wuhan-strain SARS-CoV-2 spike. Trimming removed 5 bases from V and 5 bases from J, with 16 bases in between. The V gene's germline CDR1 is SEHNR and CDR2 FQNEAQ (reference sequence). CDR3 size: 14 residues.

The sequence came from a person between 18 and 65 years old who received the Ad26.COV2.S COVID-19 vaccine or a placebo. Sequenced material: peripheral blood, taken in a trial of Ad26.COV2.S vaccine versus placebo. This sequence joins TRBV7-9 and TRBJ2-7; maybe TRBD1 (6 bases). As DNA, the CDR3 is TGTGCCAGCAGCCCACAGGGATACGAGGACGAGCAGTACTTC. Its protein is CASSPQGYEDEQYF.